These 30 T cell receptor beta chains were all obtained from the same sample, sequenced in a study of shared clonotypes between healthy human individuals. Repertoires were generated with immunoSEQ multiplex PCR, while TCRdb's copy carries only in-frame clones and drops some. The data contain about 560,000 clones, about 80% of them seen just once; the ten biggest clones take up about 11%. The sample consisted of PBMCs. Receptors originate from a woman aged 40 to 55 in good health. Some clones in this sample may be carry-over from other donors' samples.

The J gene is TRBJ1-2, the V gene TRBV7-2; possible D gene TRBD1, 6 bases. The germline CDR1 and CDR2 sequences are SGHTA and FQGNSA. Trimming took 3 bases from V and 5 from J, leaving 16 bases between them. CDR3 size: 15 residues. CDR3 loop: CASSLDSSPIYGYTF. CDR3 DNA sequence: TGTGCCAGCAGCTTGGACAGTTCACCAATTTATGGCTACACCTTC.

This clone was seen a single time. J is TRBJ2-2 and V is TRBV7-9; 8 bases agree with TRBD2. The CDR3 totals 16 residues. The V and J ends lost 0 bases and 7 bases, in that order; junction bases with no gene match: 7. Germline V gives CDR1 SEHNR, CDR2 FQNEAQ (reference sequence). Here the CDR3 reads CASSLAGVLAGGELFF. CDR3 sequence (DNA): TGTGCCAGCAGCTTAGCCGGGGTCCTAGCGGGCGGGGAGCTGTTTTTT. The full variable domain, its missing parts supplied by reference TRBV7-9 and TRBJ2-2, is DTGVSQNPRHKITKRGQNVTFRCDPISEHNRLYWYRQTLGQGPEFLTYFQNEAQLEKSRLLSDRFSAERPKGSFSTLEIQRTEQGDSAMYLCASSLAGVLAGGELFFGEGSRLTVL.

On this clone: Other DNA sequences in the same sample also yield this CDR3. The J gene is TRBJ1-5, the V gene TRBV7-9; D is undetermined. This CDR3 comprises 12 residues. Germline-derived CDR1 and CDR2 are SEHNR and FQNEAQ (reference sequence). The germline V and J ends were trimmed by 0 bases and 3 bases, with 0 bases remaining between them. CDR3 residues: CASSLANQPQHF. DNA for the CDR3: TGTGCCAGCAGCTTAGCCAATCAGCCCCAGCATTTT. Looking up the rest from reference TRBV7-9 and TRBJ1-5 gives the full variable domain: DTGVSQNPRHKITKRGQNVTFRCDPISEHNRLYWYRQTLGQGPEFLTYFQNEAQLEKSRLLSDRFSAERPKGSFSTLEIQRTEQGDSAMYLCASSLANQPQHFGDGTRLSIL.

The sample holds a few counts of this clone. This chain links TRBV4-2 with TRBJ1-5; possibly TRBD1 for D (6 bases). Germline values: CDR1 LGHNA, CDR2 YNFKEQ. This CDR3 is 15 amino acids long. V dropped 1 base and J dropped 3 bases, with 10 bases sitting between them. Written as DNA, the CDR3 is TGTGCCAGCAGCCAAGGACAGGACAACAATCAGCCCCAGCATTTT. It specifies CASSQGQDNNQPQHF.

V is TRBV11-2 and J is TRBJ2-2, with D perhaps TRBD1 (5 bases). V was cut by 6 bases and J by 4 bases, with 18 bases left in between. The CDR3 length is 16 residues. Germline CDR1 reads SGHAT; CDR2 reads FQNNGV. The DNA of the CDR3 is TGTGCCAGCAGTCCCCGGCTGGGGCTAGGCACCGGGGAGCTGTTTTTT. Encoded protein: CASSPRLGLGTGELFF.

CDR3 coding DNA: TGTGCCATCAGTTTGGGACAGGGGCCCTACGAGCAGTACTTC. Translation: CAISLGQGPYEQYF. This rearrangement joins TRBV10-3 to TRBJ2-7; 10 nucleotides agree with TRBD1. The CDR3 contains 14 residues. Losses at the gene ends were 5 bases for V and 2 bases for J; bases not matched to a gene: 3. CDR1 and CDR2 from the germline V gene are ENHRY and SYGVKD.

V usage is TRBV28 and J usage is TRBJ2-2; D may correspond to TRBD1 or TRBD2 (5 bases each). The length of the CDR3 is 15 residues. Trimming left V 8 bases short and J 2 bases short, with 15 bases between. Looked up from germline, CDR1 is MDHEN and CDR2 is SYDVKM. The DNA of the CDR3 is TGTGCCAGCCGGGACGTTGGACACAACACCGGGGAGCTGTTTTTT. As protein: CASRDVGHNTGELFF.

The chain couples TRBV9 to TRBJ1-2; the D gene is possibly TRBD1 (6 bases). Germline V gives CDR1 SGDLS, CDR2 YYNGEE. Trimming removed 3 bases from V and 2 bases from J, with 8 bases in between. The CDR3 extends over 13 amino acids. The CDR3 DNA reads as TGTGCCAGCAGCGAAGGGGGGAACTATGGCTACACCTTC. Translation gives CASSEGGNYGYTF. Filled out from reference TRBV9 and TRBJ1-2, the complete variable domain reads DSGVTQTPKHLITATGQRVTLRCSPRSGDLSVYWYQQSLDQGLQFLIQYYNGEERAKGNILERFSAQQFPDLHSELNLSSLELGDSALYFCASSEGGNYGYTFGSGTRLTVV.

This clone was detected ten times or more. The V call is TRBV5-5, the J call TRBJ2-5; 7 bases are shared with TRBD2. CDR3 length: 14 amino acids. Germline V lookup: CDR1 SGHKS, CDR2 YYEKEE (reference sequence). The ends lost 0 bases at V and 4 bases at J; junction bases unmatched: 3. The CDR3 DNA follows: TGTGCCAGCAGCTTGGTAGCGGGCCTAGAGACCCAGTACTTC. It translates to CASSLVAGLETQYF.

The gene calls are TRBV13 and TRBJ2-7; D is undetermined. Trimming took off 7 bases at V and 0 bases at J, with 13 bases between the two ends. Germline assignment: CDR1 PRHDT and CDR2 FYEKMQ (reference sequence). This CDR3 spans 14 amino acids. The DNA for the CDR3 is TGTGCCAGCACCCGACCTGGGTTCTCCTACGAGCAGTACTTC. Residues: CASTRPGFSYEQYF.

The V call is TRBV6-1, the J call TRBJ1-2; 10 bases align to TRBD1. This CDR3 has 13 amino acids. Looked up from germline, CDR1 is MNHNS and CDR2 is SASEGT. Trimming took 6 bases from V and 9 from J; bases not matched to a gene: 7. In nucleotides, the CDR3 is TGTGCCAGCAGCGACCGGGACAGGGGTAGCTACACCTTC. Translation: CASSDRDRGSYTF.

The chain couples TRBV9 to TRBJ2-7; no clear D gene. Trimming stripped 4 bases from V and 1 base from J, with 9 bases between. This CDR3 region has 13 residues. Germline values: CDR1 SGDLS, CDR2 YYNGEE. The CDR3 nucleotides are TGTGCCAGCAGCCCTACACGTTCCTACGAGCAGTACTTC. Protein sequence: CASSPTRSYEQYF.

Concerning this clone itself: This CDR3 is also generated by other DNA sequences in the sample. The chain combines TRBV5-1 with TRBJ1-5; no clear D. V was shortened by 0 bases and J by 1 base, with 5 bases between the two germline ends. The CDR3 length is 14 residues. The germline gives CDR1 SGHRS, CDR2 YFSETQ. The CDR3 DNA reads TGCGCCAGCAGCTTGGACGGAAGCAATCAGCCCCAGCATTTT. Amino acids: CASSLDGSNQPQHF.

The chain has TRBV28 and TRBJ2-7; 8 bases are a match to TRBD2. The CDR3 consists of 12 residues. Per germline, CDR1 MDHEN and CDR2 SYDVKM. Trimming removed 6 bases from V and 7 bases from J; junction bases left unmatched: 5. In DNA, the CDR3 is TGTGCCAGCAGAGCGGGAGCTAAAGAGCAGTACTTC. Its protein is CASRAGAKEQYF.

The CDR3 DNA reads TGCGCCAGCAGCACTAGCGGGAGTTCCGGGGAGCTGTTTTTT. It encodes CASSTSGSSGELFF. The chain has TRBV5-1 and TRBJ2-2, with 11 bases lining up with TRBD2. The CDR3 length is 14 residues. CDR1 is SGHRS, CDR2 YFSETQ, per germline. V was clipped by 4 bases and J by 6 bases; unmatched bases: 2.

This clone was recorded many times. The chain recombines TRBV6-6 with TRBJ2-7, with 9 bases that match TRBD2. Per germline, CDR1 MNHNY and CDR2 SVGAGI (reference sequence). Trimming cost V 0 bases and J 6 bases; bases outside gene matches: 6. There are 15 residues in the CDR3. The CDR3 bases are TGTGCCAGCAGTTACTCGCGCCTAGCGGGGTCCGAGCAGTACTTC. Protein product: CASSYSRLAGSEQYF.

The V and J genes are TRBV5-6 and TRBJ2-5, with 9 positions matching TRBD2. Germline V gene sequence: CDR1 SGHDT, CDR2 YYEEEE. This CDR3 is 14 amino acids long. Unmatched junction bases numbered 4, after V lost 2 bases and J lost 5 bases. In DNA form, the CDR3 reads TGTGCCAGCAGCTTTAGCGGGAGTAAGGAGACCCAGTACTTC. Translated, it gives CASSFSGSKETQYF.

The CDR3 here is CASSGWTGGNYEQYF. CDR3 nucleotides: TGTGCCAGCAGCGGGTGGACAGGGGGAAACTACGAGCAGTACTTC. The chain has TRBV9 and TRBJ2-7, with 10 bases fitting TRBD1. Germline V lookup: CDR1 SGDLS, CDR2 YYNGEE. The CDR3 covers 15 residues. V trimming: 3 bases; J trimming: 3 bases; junction bases outside the gene matches: 6.

This clone appeared a few times. One junction end does not reproduce the germline sequence, and a read error may be involved. This rearrangement joins TRBV7-7 to TRBJ2-1; TRBD2 matches at 11 bases. The CDR3 spans 15 residues. Germline V lookup: CDR1 SSHAT, CDR2 FNYEAQ (reference sequence). The CDR3: CASSPGLAAYNEQFF. In nucleotides, the CDR3 is TGTGCTAGCAGCCCGGGACTAGCGGCCTACAATGAGCAGTTCTTC.

The V gene is TRBV11-3, the J gene TRBJ2-3, with a tentative D call TRBD1 (5 bases). V was shortened by 2 bases and J by 10 bases, with 13 bases between the two germline ends. Germline V gene data show CDR1 as SGHNT and CDR2 as YENEEA. This CDR3 contains 13 residues. CDR3 sequence (DNA): TGTGCCAGCAGCTTATATCAAGACAGCCCGCAGTATTTT. Protein sequence: CASSLYQDSPQYF.

This clone was observed a single time. The V gene is TRBV13, the J gene TRBJ2-3; D is possibly TRBD2 (5 bases). The CDR3 loop spans 16 amino acids. V lost 3 bases, J lost 3 bases, and 16 bases lay in between. Germline V gene data show CDR1 as PRHDT and CDR2 as FYEKMQ (reference sequence). In DNA, the CDR3 is TGTGCCAGCAGCTTCCTCCGAGGGCCCGAAACAGATACGCAGTATTTT. Translated, it gives CASSFLRGPETDTQYF.

This rearrangement joins TRBV28 to TRBJ1-2; no reliable D call. V was clipped by 3 bases and J by 4 bases, with 9 bases between them. CDR1 and CDR2 (germline): MDHEN, SYDVKM. The CDR3 is 13 residues long. The CDR3: CASSFDRIYGYTF. The CDR3 bases are TGTGCCAGCAGTTTCGATCGCATCTATGGCTACACCTTC.

This clone turned up a few times. This chain uses TRBV28 with TRBJ1-2; tentative D call: TRBD1 (5 bases). V shed 6 bases and J shed 8 bases, with 19 bases lying between them. Germline assignment: CDR1 MDHEN and CDR2 SYDVKM. The length of the CDR3 is 14 residues. CDR3 nucleotides: TGTGCCAGCAGAGGGACCGACTCCCTCGGGGGCTACACCTTC. This codes for CASRGTDSLGGYTF.

The chain employs TRBV5-1 and TRBJ2-7; D perhaps matches TRBD2 (7 bases). This CDR3 has 15 residues. Trimming shortened V by 0 bases and J by 1 base, and 11 bases separated the two germline ends. The germline CDR1 and CDR2 sequences are SGHRS and YFSETQ. CDR3: CASSLVQGLSYEQYF. The CDR3 DNA reads as TGCGCCAGCAGCTTGGTACAGGGACTATCCTACGAGCAGTACTTC.

The V gene is TRBV6-6, the J gene TRBJ2-7; D remains ambiguous. The germline V gene encodes CDR1 MNHNY and CDR2 SVGAGI (reference sequence). CDR3 length: 13 residues. Trimming took 6 bases from V and 1 from J, leaving 10 bases between them. CDR3 bases: TGTGCCAGCAGCAAGGGTGGATCCTACGAGCAGTACTTC. It codes for CASSKGGSYEQYF.

The V call is TRBV7-9, the J call TRBJ1-1; TRBD1 might be the D (5 bases). V was shortened by 5 bases and J by 1 base, with 11 bases between the two germline ends. Per germline, CDR1 SEHNR and CDR2 FQNEAQ (reference sequence). The CDR3 extends over 14 amino acids. The CDR3 coding sequence is TGTGCCAGCAGCAGACAGCAACCGAACACTGAAGCTTTCTTT. It translates to CASSRQQPNTEAFF.

This chain connects TRBV11-3 to TRBJ2-2; 7 bases line up with TRBD2. The CDR3 has 14 residues. J lost 3 bases, V lost 3 bases, and 1 base had no gene match. CDR1 is SGHNT and CDR2 is YENEEA in the germline V gene. CDR3 loop: CASSFSGHTGELFF. The CDR3 coding sequence is TGTGCCAGCAGCTTTAGCGGGCACACCGGGGAGCTGTTTTTT.

The chain uses TRBV25-1 and TRBJ2-7; D is unclear. The CDR3 runs 15 residues. Germline V gene data show CDR1 as MGHDK and CDR2 as SYGVNS. V lost 4 bases, J lost 3 bases, and 16 bases lay in between. CDR3 sequence: CASSGGRENFYEQYF. CDR3 nucleotide sequence: TGTGCCAGCAGTGGTGGAAGGGAAAACTTCTACGAGCAGTACTTC.

This chain uses TRBV27 with TRBJ2-1; TRBD1 matches at 9 bases. The CDR3 loop spans 15 amino acids. In germline, CDR1 is MNHEY, CDR2 SMNVEV (reference sequence). V lost 3 bases to trimming and J lost 4 bases; unmatched junction nucleotides: 4. As DNA, the CDR3 is TGTGCCAGCAGTTTTTGGGACAGGGAATACAATGAGCAGTTCTTC. Protein: CASSFWDREYNEQFF.

V usage is TRBV5-1 and J usage is TRBJ1-1, with D tentatively TRBD1 (5 bases). CDR3 length: 15 residues. CDR1 SGHRS and CDR2 YFSETQ come from the germline V gene. The V and J ends lost 1 base and 3 bases respectively, with 13 bases between them. This CDR3 is CASSLRQLGDTEAFF. The CDR3 DNA sequence: TGCGCCAGCAGCTTGCGACAGCTCGGGGACACTGAAGCTTTCTTT.